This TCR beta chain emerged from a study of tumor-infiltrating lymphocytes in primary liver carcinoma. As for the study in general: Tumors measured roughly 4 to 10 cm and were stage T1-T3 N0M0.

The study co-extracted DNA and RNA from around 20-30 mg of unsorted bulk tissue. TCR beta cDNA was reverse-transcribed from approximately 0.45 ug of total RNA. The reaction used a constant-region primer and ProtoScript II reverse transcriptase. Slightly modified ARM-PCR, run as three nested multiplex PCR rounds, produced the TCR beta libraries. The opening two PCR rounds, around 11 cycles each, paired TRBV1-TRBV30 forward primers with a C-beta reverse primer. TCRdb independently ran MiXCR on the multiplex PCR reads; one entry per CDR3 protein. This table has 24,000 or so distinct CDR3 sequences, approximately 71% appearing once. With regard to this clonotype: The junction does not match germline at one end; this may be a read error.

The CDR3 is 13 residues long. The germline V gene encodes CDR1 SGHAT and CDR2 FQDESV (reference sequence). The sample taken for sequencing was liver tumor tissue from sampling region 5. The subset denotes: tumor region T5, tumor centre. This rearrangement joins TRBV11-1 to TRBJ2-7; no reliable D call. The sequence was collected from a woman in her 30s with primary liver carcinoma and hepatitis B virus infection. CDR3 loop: CTRNLGYLREQHF. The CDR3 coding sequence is TGTACCAGAAACTTAGGATATCTCCGCGAGCAGCACTTC.